Presented here are 4 T cell receptor beta chains from one specimen sequenced in a study of blood T cell repertoires in COVID-19. The protocol was immunoSEQ multiplex PCR, while the TCRdb copy is restricted to in-frame clones and leaves out a portion. The sample lists about 50,000 clones; about 90% were seen once. The material sequenced was peripheral blood. The receptors originated from a human donor with active COVID-19. The donor label of this sample is uncertain.

This clone was detected once. This chain connects TRBV5-1 to TRBJ2-4, with 7 bases aligning to TRBD1. Germline assignment: CDR1 SGHRS and CDR2 YFSETQ. The CDR3 runs to 18 residues. Trimming at V came to 4 bases and at J to 0 bases, leaving 13 bases not matched to a gene. The CDR3, as DNA: TGCGCCAGCAGCGCCCAGGGACGGGACAGCTCAGCCAAAAACATTCAGTACTTC. Translated: CASSAQGRDSSAKNIQYF.

V gene TRBV12-5 combines with J gene TRBJ1-2, with D hard to call. V lost 6 bases and J 2 bases, leaving 4 bases between the germline ends. Germline loops: CDR1 LGHNT, CDR2 FRNRAP. The length of the CDR3 is 11 residues. The CDR3: CASGENYGYTF. CDR3 bases: TGTGCTAGTGGGGAGAACTATGGCTACACCTTC.

The chain has TRBV11-2 and TRBJ2-1; 14 positions match TRBD2. CDR3 length equals 16 residues. Germline loops: CDR1 SGHAT, CDR2 FQNNGV. V gave up 6 bases and J gave up 10 bases; unmatched junction bases: 11. For the CDR3, the DNA is TGTGCCAGCAGACGTTGGGGGACTAGCGGGAGCGGAGAGCAGTTCTTC. This translates into CASRRWGTSGSGEQFF. The whole variable domain, remainder taken from reference TRBV11-2 and TRBJ2-1, is EAGVAQSPRYKIIEKRQSVAFWCNPISGHATLYWYQQILGQGPKLLIQFQNNGVVDDSQLPKDRFSAERLKGVDSTLKIQPAKLEDSAVYLCASRRWGTSGSGEQFFGPGTRLTVL.

The count of this clone is one. The chain combines TRBV5-4 with TRBJ2-6; D may be TRBD1 (7 bases). Between the trimmed V and J ends, which lost 4 bases and 3 bases, there was a span of 11 bases. This CDR3 comprises 15 residues. Germline loops: CDR1 SGHNT, CDR2 YYREEE (reference sequence). The CDR3 spells CASSDREDGANVLTF. As DNA, the CDR3 is TGTGCCAGCAGCGACAGGGAGGATGGGGCCAACGTCCTGACTTTC. Based on the CDR3 plus reference TRBV5-4 and TRBJ2-6, the full variable domain is ETGVTQSPTHLIKTRGQQVTLRCSSQSGHNTVSWYQQALGQGPQFIFQYYREEENGRGNFPPRFSGLQFPNYSSELNVNALELDDSALYLCASSDREDGANVLTFGAGSRLTVL.